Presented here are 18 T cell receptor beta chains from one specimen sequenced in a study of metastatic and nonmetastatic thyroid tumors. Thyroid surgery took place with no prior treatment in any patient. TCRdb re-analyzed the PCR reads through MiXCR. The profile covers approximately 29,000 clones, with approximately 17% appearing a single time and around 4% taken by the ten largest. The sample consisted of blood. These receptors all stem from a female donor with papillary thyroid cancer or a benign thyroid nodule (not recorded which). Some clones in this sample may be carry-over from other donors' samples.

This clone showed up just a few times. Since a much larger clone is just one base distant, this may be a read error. The CDR3 sequence is CASSRTSGSYNEQFF. DNA of the CDR3: TGTGCCAGCTCGAGGACTAGCGGGAGCTACAATGAGCAGTTCTTC. The chain links TRBV18 to TRBJ2-1; 13 bases fit TRBD2. V dropped 6 bases and J dropped 3; count of bases not matched to a gene: 2. CDR1 is KGHSH and CDR2 is LQKENI in the germline V gene. CDR3 size: 15 residues. The whole variable domain, filled in from reference TRBV18 and TRBJ2-1, reads NAGVMQNPRHLVRRRGQEARLRCSPMKGHSHVYWYRQLPEEGLKFMVYLQKENIIDESGMPKERFSAEFPKEGPSILRIQQVVRGDSAAYFCASSRTSGSYNEQFFGPGTRLTVL.

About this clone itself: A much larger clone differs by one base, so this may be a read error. The CDR3 sequence is CASSSAGNAQFF. Written as DNA, the CDR3 is TGCGCCAGCAGCTCGGCCGGGAATGCGCAGTTCTTC. The gene calls are TRBV5-1 and TRBJ2-1, with a tentative D call TRBD2 (5 bases). Germline CDR1 SGHRS, CDR2 YFSETQ. The CDR3 has 12 amino acids.

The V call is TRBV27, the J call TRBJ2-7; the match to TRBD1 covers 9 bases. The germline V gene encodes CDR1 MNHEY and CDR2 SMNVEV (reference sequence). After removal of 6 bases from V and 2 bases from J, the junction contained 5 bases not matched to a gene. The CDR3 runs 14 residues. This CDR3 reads CASRQQGATYEQYF. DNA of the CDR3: TGTGCCAGCAGACAACAGGGGGCGACCTACGAGCAGTACTTC.

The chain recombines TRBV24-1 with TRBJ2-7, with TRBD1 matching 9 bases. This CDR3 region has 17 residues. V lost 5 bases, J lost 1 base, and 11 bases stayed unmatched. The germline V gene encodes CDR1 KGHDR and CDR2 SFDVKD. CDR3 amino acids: CATSGGGTGTWSYEQYF. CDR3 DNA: TGTGCCACCAGTGGGGGCGGGACAGGGACCTGGTCCTACGAGCAGTACTTC.

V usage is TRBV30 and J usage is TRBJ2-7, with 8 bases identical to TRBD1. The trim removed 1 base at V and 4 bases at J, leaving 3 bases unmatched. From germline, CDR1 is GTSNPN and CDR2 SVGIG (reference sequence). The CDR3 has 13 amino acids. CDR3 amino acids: CAWSGTGWYEQYF. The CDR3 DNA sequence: TGTGCCTGGAGTGGGACAGGGTGGTACGAGCAGTACTTC.

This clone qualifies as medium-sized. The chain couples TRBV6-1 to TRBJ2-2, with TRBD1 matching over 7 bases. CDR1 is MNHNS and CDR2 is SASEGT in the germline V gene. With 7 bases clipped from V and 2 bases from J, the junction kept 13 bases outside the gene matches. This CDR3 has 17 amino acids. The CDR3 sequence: CASTKLGRTGNTGELFF. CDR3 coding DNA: TGTGCCAGCACCAAACTGGGGCGGACAGGAAACACCGGGGAGCTGTTTTTT.

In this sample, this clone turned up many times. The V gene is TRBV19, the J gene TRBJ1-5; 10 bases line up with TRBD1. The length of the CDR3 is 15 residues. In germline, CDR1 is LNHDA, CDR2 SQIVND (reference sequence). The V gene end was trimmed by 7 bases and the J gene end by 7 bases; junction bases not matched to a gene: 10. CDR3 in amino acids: CASTSDRGFRQPQHF. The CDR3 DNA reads TGTGCCAGTACCTCGGACAGGGGGTTTCGGCAGCCCCAGCATTTT.

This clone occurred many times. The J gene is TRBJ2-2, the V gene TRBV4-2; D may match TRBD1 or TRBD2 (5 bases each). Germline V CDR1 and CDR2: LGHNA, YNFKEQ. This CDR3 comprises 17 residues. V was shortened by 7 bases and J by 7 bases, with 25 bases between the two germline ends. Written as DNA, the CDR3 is TGTGCCAGCACCCGAAAGATCGGGGACCAACCGGTCGGGGAGCTGTTTTTT. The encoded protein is CASTRKIGDQPVGELFF.

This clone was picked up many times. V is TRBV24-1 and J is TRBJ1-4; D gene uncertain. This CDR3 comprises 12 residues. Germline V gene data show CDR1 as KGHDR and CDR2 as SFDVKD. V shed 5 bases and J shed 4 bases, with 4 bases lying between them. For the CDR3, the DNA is TGTGCCACCAGTGCCGATAATGAAAAACTGTTTTTT. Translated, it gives CATSADNEKLFF.

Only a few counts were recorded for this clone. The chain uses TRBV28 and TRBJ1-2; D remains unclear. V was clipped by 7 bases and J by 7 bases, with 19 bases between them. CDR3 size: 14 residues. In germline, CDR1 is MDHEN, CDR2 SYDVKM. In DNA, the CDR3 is TGTGCCAGCACAGTTTACATCGGCTCAGGTGGCTACACCTTC. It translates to CASTVYIGSGGYTF.

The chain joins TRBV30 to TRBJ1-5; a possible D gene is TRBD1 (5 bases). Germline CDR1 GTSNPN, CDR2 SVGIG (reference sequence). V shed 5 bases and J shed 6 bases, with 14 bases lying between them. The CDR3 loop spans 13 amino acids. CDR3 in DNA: TGTGCCTGGGCGATGAGCGGGGGTCAGCCCCAGCATTTT. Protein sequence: CAWAMSGGQPQHF.

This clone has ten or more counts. For the CDR3, the DNA is TGTGCCAGCAGTCGTCGGGTCTCCTACAATGAGCAGTTCTTC. This sequence encodes CASSRRVSYNEQFF. The chain has TRBV7-8 and TRBJ2-1; D uncertain. The germline CDR1 and CDR2 sequences are SGHVS and FQNEAQ. This CDR3 comprises 14 residues. The V end was cut by 6 bases, the J end by 0 bases, with 9 bases between.

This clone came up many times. CDR3 residues: CASSPPSGQGVDGYTF. CDR3 in DNA: TGTGCCAGCTCACCTCCGTCGGGACAGGGCGTAGATGGCTACACCTTC. The genes are TRBV18 and TRBJ1-2, with 9 bases identical to TRBD1. The junction had 11 bases not matched to a gene; V was cut back by 3 bases and J by 6 bases. The CDR3 runs to 16 residues. Germline CDR1 reads KGHSH; CDR2 reads LQKENI.

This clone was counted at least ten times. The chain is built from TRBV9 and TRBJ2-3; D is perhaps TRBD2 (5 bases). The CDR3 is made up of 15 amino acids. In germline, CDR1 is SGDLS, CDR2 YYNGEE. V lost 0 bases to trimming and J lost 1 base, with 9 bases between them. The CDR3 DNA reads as TGTGCCAGCAGCGTAGGAGGGATTGGCACAGATACGCAGTATTTT. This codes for CASSVGGIGTDTQYF. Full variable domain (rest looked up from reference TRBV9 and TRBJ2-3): DSGVTQTPKHLITATGQRVTLRCSPRSGDLSVYWYQQSLDQGLQFLIQYYNGEERAKGNILERFSAQQFPDLHSELNLSSLELGDSALYFCASSVGGIGTDTQYFGPGTRLTVL.

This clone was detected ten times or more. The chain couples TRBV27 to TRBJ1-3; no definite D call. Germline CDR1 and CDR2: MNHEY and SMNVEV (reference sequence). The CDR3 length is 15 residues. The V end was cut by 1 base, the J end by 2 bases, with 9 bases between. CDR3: CASSLFPGTGNTIYF. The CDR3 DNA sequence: TGTGCCAGCAGTTTATTCCCGGGAACTGGAAACACCATATATTTT.

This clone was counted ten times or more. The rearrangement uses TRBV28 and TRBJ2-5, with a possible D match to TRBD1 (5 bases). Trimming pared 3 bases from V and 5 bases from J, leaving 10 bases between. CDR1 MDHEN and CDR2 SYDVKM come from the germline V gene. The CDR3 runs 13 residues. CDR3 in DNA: TGTGCCAGCAGTTTTCTGGGGCGGGAGACCCAGTACTTC. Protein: CASSFLGRETQYF.

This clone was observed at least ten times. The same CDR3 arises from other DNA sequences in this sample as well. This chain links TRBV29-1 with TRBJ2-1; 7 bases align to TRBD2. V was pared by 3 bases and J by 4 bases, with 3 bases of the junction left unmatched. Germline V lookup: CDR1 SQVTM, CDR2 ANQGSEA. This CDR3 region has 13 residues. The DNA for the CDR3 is TGCAGCGTTGAGGGGACTACTTACAATGAGCAGTTCTTC. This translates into CSVEGTTYNEQFF.

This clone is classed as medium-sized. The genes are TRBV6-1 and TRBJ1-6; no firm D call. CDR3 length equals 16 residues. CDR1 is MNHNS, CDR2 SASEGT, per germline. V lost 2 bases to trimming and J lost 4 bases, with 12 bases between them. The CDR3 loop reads CASSESGRRYNSPLHF. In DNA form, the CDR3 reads TGTGCCAGCAGTGAATCGGGCAGGCGGTATAATTCACCCCTCCACTTT.